The 24 T cell receptor beta chains below come from one sample, sequenced in a study of molecular identifiers for immune sequencing clone quantification. A single record per CDR3 protein comes from TCRdb applying MiXCR to the PCR reads. Of approximately 500,000 distinct CDR3 sequences in the sample, roughly 26% are singletons; the top ten hold around 0.78%. Sample: naive CD8+ T cells from blood, with Jurkat cell RNA spiked in. Subset: FACS-sorted CD8+CD4-CCR7+CD45RA+ naive T cells. The receptors were gathered from a human donor in good health. Some libraries in this study had Jurkat cell RNA spiked in.

This clonotype occurred a few times. The chain uses TRBV6-2 or TRBV6-3 and TRBJ2-5; D remains unclear. V lost 8 bases and J lost 8, with 9 bases in between. CDR3 size: 10 residues. Per germline, CDR1 MNHEY and CDR2 SVGEGT. CDR3 in DNA: TGTGCCAGCGGGGTGCCCACCCAGTACTTC. Protein sequence: CASGVPTQYF.

This clonotype was picked up many times. The genes are TRBV5-1 and TRBJ2-1; D call uncertain. CDR1 SGHRS and CDR2 YFSETQ come from the germline V gene. The CDR3 covers 12 residues. V lost 4 bases to trimming and J lost 8 bases, with 10 bases between them. The CDR3: CASSPTEDEQFF. In DNA, the CDR3 is TGCGCCAGCAGCCCGACGGAAGATGAGCAGTTCTTC.

This clonotype has just a few counts. The chain has TRBV5-8 and TRBJ2-6; weak D call: TRBD1 (6 bases). This CDR3 contains 18 residues. Per the germline V gene, CDR1 is SGHTS and CDR2 is YDEGEE. V dropped 5 bases and J dropped 0 bases, with 18 bases sitting between them. The chain's CDR3 is CASRLGGPYSSGANVLTF. CDR3 nucleotides: TGTGCCAGCAGACTAGGGGGTCCCTATAGCTCTGGGGCCAACGTCCTGACTTTC.

The rearrangement links TRBV2 to TRBJ1-2, with D possibly matching TRBD1 (5 bases). Germline V gives CDR1 SNHLY, CDR2 FYNNEI. V dropped 3 bases and J dropped 2 bases, with 13 bases sitting between them. There are 15 residues in the CDR3. CDR3 loop: CASSEQSQGNYGYTF. The CDR3, as DNA: TGTGCCAGCAGTGAGCAGTCCCAGGGAAACTATGGCTACACCTTC. The complete variable domain, with remaining parts taken from reference TRBV2 and TRBJ1-2, reads EPEVTQTPSHQVTQMGQEVILRCVPISNHLYFYWYRQILGQKVEFLVSFYNNEISEKSEIFDDQFSVERPDGSNFTLKIRSTKLEDSAMYFCASSEQSQGNYGYTFGSGTRLTVV.

This clonotype was seen more than once but under ten times. V is TRBV5-3 and J is TRBJ1-2, with D perhaps TRBD1 (5 bases). TRBV5-3 is an ORF, and what it does is uncertain. The CDR3 runs to 14 residues. V lost 8 bases and J lost 4, with 18 bases in between. The CDR3 bases are TGTGCCAGCAGCAGGACAACTGGTTTCTATGGCTACACCTTC. Amino acid sequence: CASSRTTGFYGYTF.

A note on this clonotype: This may be a read error, as it is one base from a much larger clone. This sequence joins TRBV12-3 or TRBV12-4 and TRBJ1-2; no definite D call. This CDR3 has 13 residues. For the CDR3, the DNA is TGTGCCAGCACTAACGGGATTTCCTATGGCTACGCCTTC. Its translation: CASTNGISYGYAF.

This chain connects TRBV7-8 to TRBJ2-2; D remains ambiguous. V dropped 0 bases and J dropped 6 bases, with 11 bases sitting between them. The CDR3 extends over 15 amino acids. Germline V gene lookup returns CDR1 SGHVS and CDR2 FQNEAQ. In DNA form, the CDR3 reads TGTGCCAGCAGCTTAGCAACTCCCCTTGCCGGGGAGCTGTTTTTT. It yields the protein CASSLATPLAGELFF. Based on the CDR3 plus reference TRBV7-8 and TRBJ2-2, the full variable domain is GAGVSQSPRYKVAKRGQDVALRCDPISGHVSLFWYQQALGQGPEFLTYFQNEAQLDKSGLPSDRFFAERPEGSVSTLKIQRTQQEDSAVYLCASSLATPLAGELFFGEGSRLTVL.

The sample holds many counts of this clonotype. This rearrangement joins TRBV28 to TRBJ1-4; D gene uncertain. This CDR3 has 14 residues. Germline CDR1 MDHEN, CDR2 SYDVKM. Trimming took off 4 bases at V and 1 base at J, with 7 bases between the two ends. The CDR3 bases are TGTGCCAGCAGTTCGGGCGGAACTAATGAAAAACTGTTTTTT. Its translation: CASSSGGTNEKLFF.

This clonotype occurred a few times. This sequence joins TRBV28 and TRBJ2-5, with D unresolved. Trimming cost V 8 bases and J 5 bases, with 27 bases left between them. The CDR3 is 17 residues long. The germline V gene has CDR1 MDHEN and CDR2 SYDVKM. CDR3 sequence (DNA): TGTGCCAGCGGTCTGATATTGTCGGCTGGGAACTCTGAGACCCAGTACTTC. It specifies CASGLILSAGNSETQYF.

In its sample, this clonotype was seen many times. This chain uses TRBV4-1 with TRBJ2-5; the D call may be TRBD1 or TRBD2 (5 bases each). Trimming shortened V by 0 bases and J by 5 bases, and 22 bases separated the two germline ends. Germline V gene lookup returns CDR1 MGHRA and CDR2 YSYEKL. CDR3 length equals 18 residues. The CDR3 sequence is CASSQDKFSGTSGETQYF. The CDR3 DNA sequence: TGCGCCAGCAGCCAAGACAAATTTTCCGGGACGTCGGGGGAGACCCAGTACTTC.

In its sample, this clonotype was seen a few times. The chain employs TRBV7-9 and TRBJ2-1; 7 nucleotides line up with TRBD2. Germline assignment: CDR1 SEHNR and CDR2 FQNEAQ (reference sequence). CDR3 length: 15 amino acids. With 0 bases clipped from V and 7 bases from J, the junction kept 6 bases outside the gene matches. The CDR3 spells CASSLASGEGNEQFF. As DNA, the CDR3 is TGTGCCAGCAGCTTAGCGTCGGGGGAGGGGAATGAGCAGTTCTTC. Full variable domain (rest looked up from reference TRBV7-9 and TRBJ2-1): DTGVSQNPRHKITKRGQNVTFRCDPISEHNRLYWYRQTLGQGPEFLTYFQNEAQLEKSRLLSDRFSAERPKGSFSTLEIQRTEQGDSAMYLCASSLASGEGNEQFFGPGTRLTVL.

The chain employs TRBV5-6 and TRBJ2-7; tentatively, D is TRBD1 or TRBD2 (5 bases each). This CDR3 region has 16 residues. Germline CDR1 reads SGHDT; CDR2 reads YYEEEE. Trimming removed 0 bases at V and 0 bases at J, with 13 bases between. The CDR3 DNA reads TGTGCCAGCAGCTTGGACGGGGCTATCACCTCCTACGAGCAGTACTTC. Translated, it gives CASSLDGAITSYEQYF.

This clonotype was counted a few times. The chain carries TRBV7-2 and TRBJ2-5, with 8 bases fitting TRBD2. CDR1 and CDR2 from the germline V gene are SGHTA and FQGNSA. V was clipped by 5 bases and J by 4 bases; unmatched bases: 9. The CDR3 spans 15 residues. DNA for the CDR3: TGTGCCAGCAGCCGATGGGCGGGAGGTGTAGAGACCCAGTACTTC. Translation gives CASSRWAGGVETQYF.

To note about this clonotype: This may stem from a read error, because a much larger clone lies one nucleotide away. The chain combines TRBV7-8 with TRBJ1-1; 9 nucleotides agree with TRBD1. CDR1 SGHVS and CDR2 FQNEAQ come from the germline V gene. This CDR3 region has 15 residues. CDR3 amino acids: CSSSLWVTGGTEAFF. The DNA of the CDR3 is TGTTCCAGCAGCTTATGGGTGACAGGGGGCACTGAAGCTTTCTTT.

This clonotype was observed a handful of times. This chain joins TRBV4-1 and TRBJ2-3; TRBD1 aligns across 7 bases. The germline V gene encodes CDR1 MGHRA and CDR2 YSYEKL. The V gene end was trimmed by 4 bases and the J gene end by 10 bases; junction bases not matched to a gene: 11. This CDR3 is built from 14 residues. This CDR3 reads CASSPDVQGVPQYF. The CDR3 region has the DNA TGCGCCAGCAGCCCGGACGTCCAGGGGGTGCCGCAGTATTTT.

This rearrangement joins TRBV6-5 to TRBJ2-7; 9 bases agree with TRBD1. The J segment lost 2 bases and the V segment lost 2 bases, leaving 7 bases of the junction unmatched. From germline, CDR1 is MNHEY and CDR2 SVGAGI. The CDR3 sequence is 16 residues long. This CDR3 reads CASSYGGTGRAYEQYF. Here the CDR3 DNA reads TGTGCCAGCAGTTACGGGGGGACAGGGCGAGCCTACGAGCAGTACTTC.

This clonotype was seen at least ten times. For the CDR3, the DNA is TGTGCCAGCAGTGAAAAGGGCGAGCAGTACTTC. Its translation: CASSEKGEQYF. The rearrangement joins TRBV2 to TRBJ2-7; D is undetermined. The CDR3 is made up of 11 amino acids. CDR1 and CDR2 (germline): SNHLY, FYNNEI. Between the trimmed V and J ends, which lost 2 bases and 6 bases, there was a span of 5 bases.

Comments on this clonotype: Since a much larger clone is just one base distant, this may be a read error. The chain is built from TRBV7-6 and TRBJ2-3, with a weak D call TRBD2 (7 bases). The CDR3 loop spans 16 amino acids. V gave up 7 bases and J gave up 1 base, with 18 bases separating them. Germline values: CDR1 SGHVS, CDR2 FNYEAQ. This CDR3 is CASTAVGGAGTDTQYF. The CDR3 DNA is TGTGCCAGCACCGCCGTGGGGGGGGCGGGCACAGATACGCAGTATTTT.

This chain uses TRBV27 with TRBJ1-2; the match to TRBD1 covers 9 bases. The length of the CDR3 is 17 residues. With 8 bases clipped from V and 0 bases from J, the junction kept 13 bases outside the gene matches. Per the germline V gene, CDR1 is MNHEY and CDR2 is SMNVEV (reference sequence). The CDR3 sequence is CASFEPDRGKANYGYTF. In DNA form, the CDR3 reads TGTGCCAGCTTTGAACCGGACAGGGGAAAAGCTAACTATGGCTACACCTTC.

The chain couples TRBV3-1 to TRBJ2-2; D unresolved. The CDR3 totals 12 residues. Germline V gene lookup returns CDR1 LGHDT and CDR2 YNNKEL (reference sequence). The V gene lost 6 bases and the J gene lost 8 bases, with 10 bases spanning the gap. For the CDR3, the DNA is TGTGCCAGCAGAGAACTTAGGGGGGAGCTGTTTTTT. This encodes CASRELRGELFF.

This clonotype was counted a few times. The CDR3 reads CASSLHSNYGYTF. The CDR3 DNA is TGTGCCAGCAGTTTACATTCTAACTATGGCTACACCTTC. The genes are TRBV6-5 and TRBJ1-2; D ambiguous. Germline lookup yields CDR1 MNHEY and CDR2 SVGAGI. V shed 4 bases and J shed 0 bases, with 6 bases lying between them. This CDR3 spans 13 amino acids.

This clonotype was counted at least ten times. The rearrangement joins TRBV12-3 or TRBV12-4 to TRBJ2-5; D is unresolved. CDR3 length: 14 amino acids. V dropped 6 bases and J dropped 3 bases, with 14 bases sitting between them. Here the CDR3 reads CASSGWKPKETQYF. The CDR3 nucleotides read TGTGCCAGCAGCGGATGGAAGCCTAAAGAGACCCAGTACTTC.

This clonotype was observed a handful of times. This chain links TRBV7-9 with TRBJ1-1; D remains unclear. V gave up 8 bases and J gave up 2 bases, with 12 bases separating them. Germline V lookup: CDR1 SEHNR, CDR2 FQNEAQ (reference sequence). The CDR3 covers 13 residues. The CDR3 DNA reads TGTGCCAGCCACCAATCGGAAAACACTGAAGCTTTCTTT. This encodes CASHQSENTEAFF.

This clonotype was counted at least ten times. This chain uses TRBV29-1 with TRBJ2-7; D is ambiguous. The germline gives CDR1 SQVTM, CDR2 ANQGSEA. V was trimmed by 6 bases and J by 1 base, leaving 16 bases between them. The CDR3 contains 14 residues. The CDR3 DNA reads TGCAGCGTCTATGAGCGTAGTCTTTCCTACGAGCAGTACTTC. As protein: CSVYERSLSYEQYF.